The rows below give T cell receptor beta chains drawn from one sample of a study of T cell changes during pregnancy in multiple sclerosis. The protocol was immunoSEQ multiplex PCR, while the TCRdb copy is restricted to in-frame clones and leaves out a portion. The table has approximately 63,000 clones, 91% seen once. The starting material was peripheral blood, obtained in the third trimester of pregnancy. The origin of the receptors is a female donor in good health, enrolled as a control in a pregnancy study. The conserved cysteine and the conserved F or W are not part of the CDR3 here. A D gene is named only where the DNA matches it firmly.

v_gene	d_gene	CDR3aa
TRBV25-1	TRBD1	ASSGGQVSPYGYT
TRBV2	.	ASSEHSPKTGANVLT
TRBV19	.	ASTHGPGWREQF
TRBV11-2	.	ASSFEVSPNYGYT
TRBV6-5	TRBD1	ASSLDRGREKLF
TRBV11-2	TRBD2	ASSELAGGSYNEQF
TRBV15	.	ATSRDQGTHGYT
TRBV27	.	ASSFGRSSQPQH
TRBV5-1	.	ASSLDGLPKGTEAF
TRBV5-4	TRBD2	ASSFKLAGGVDEQF
TRBV5-4	TRBD2	ASSVGLAGPNEQF
TRBV5-6	.	ASSFFGDAGNTIY
TRBV5-1	TRBD1	ASSRQGGHEQY
TRBV6-1	.	ASSEGTADEKLF
TRBV11-2	.	ASSPGRSTDTQY
TRBV6-5	.	ASSYWPPANTGELF
TRBV10-3	.	AISPTARSATGELF
TRBV18	TRBD2	ASSPLAGSSTDTQY
TRBV4-1	.	ASSQDVESEAF
TRBV28	.	ASSLTVSYEQY
TRBV2	TRBD2	ASSPVKRGAYEQY
TRBV28	TRBD1	ASSGTGGGTEAF
TRBV29-1	.	SALGGSNTEAF
TRBV7-2	TRBD2	ASSLLAGAYNEQF
TRBV19	TRBD1	ASSVTGAEDTQY
TRBV6-1	TRBD1	ASSWAQGADTEAF
TRBV15	TRBD2	ATSRGTSGDYNEQF
TRBV28	.	ASSSPVMQGGWDTQY
TRBV5-4	TRBD2	ASSPLGGSSYEQY
TRBV28	TRBD2	ASSLPSGADTQY
TRBV28	.	ASTSLVYGVDTQY